A selection of T cell receptor beta chains follows, all from one sample in a study of beta chain features in type 1 diabetes. Clones were read by immunoSEQ multiplex PCR, and TCRdb kept only the in-frame ones, dropping some. The sample contains a few hundred thousand clones, approximately 11% of which appear only once. The sequencing input was naive CD4+ T cells from blood. These receptors were collected from a man under 40 with type 1 diabetes. The conserved cysteine and the conserved F or W are not part of the CDR3 here.

ASSGLRGYADTQY,TRBV6-5,TRBJ2-3,13
ASSSIAGLIEQF,TRBV11-2,TRBJ2-1,12
ASSQDTRTTWGAYSPLH,TRBV4-3,TRBJ1-6,17
ASSLSGGAVYEQY,TRBV25-1,TRBJ2-7,13
ASSDWRSSYEQY,TRBV2,TRBJ2-7,12
ASSFRRSTDTQY,TRBV7-9,TRBJ2-3,12
ASSFLAGQTPLH,TRBV27,TRBJ1-6,12
ASSLMYGGYEQY,TRBV11-2,TRBJ2-7,12
AWGQSISNQPQH,TRBV30,TRBJ1-5,12
ASSQGMALH,TRBV6-5,TRBJ1-6,9
ASSLTLAGLNEQF,TRBV7-3,TRBJ2-1,13
ASSVGQNTGELF,TRBV9,TRBJ2-2,12
ASSPGNSPLH,TRBV9,TRBJ1-6,10
SVGGGRETQY,TRBV29-1,TRBJ2-5,10
ASSPLAGGLETQY,TRBV5-1,TRBJ2-5,13
ASSVGGNSPERGLF,TRBV9,TRBJ1-4,14
ASGTDTQY,TRBV10-3,TRBJ2-3,8
ASSPGLGGETQY,TRBV5-1,TRBJ2-5,12
ASPRRSPSAADTEAF,TRBV9,TRBJ1-1,15
ASSYRVDRGKNIQY,TRBV6-5,TRBJ2-4,14
SVESEAF,TRBV29-1,TRBJ1-1,7
AWSVQSAEKLF,TRBV30,TRBJ1-4,11
ASSPGMNTEAF,TRBV7-2,TRBJ1-1,11